This T cell receptor beta chain is drawn from a study of blood T cell repertoires in COVID-19. On the study more broadly: Sites across the United States, Italy and Spain contributed samples from acute and convalescent COVID-19. In each case, the material was cDNA or gDNA derived from T cells, B-cell-depleted T cells, or PBMCs.

Original handling: Estimation of nucleated cell counts was performed using reference gene primer amplification. The method was immunoSEQ multiplex PCR; TCRdb's version includes in-frame clones alone and lacks a portion of them. V and J calls and clone size follow that table, whereas D and trimming were derived from the DNA. The sample gives approximately 220,000 clones, more than 75% of which show up once; roughly 3% is in the top ten. What was sequenced was peripheral blood. This sequence originates from a man aged 55 to 70 with acute or convalescent COVID-19.

As DNA, the CDR3 is TGCAGCGTTGATACGGGACAAAGCACAGATACGCAGTATTTT. Its translation: CSVDTGQSTDTQYF. The chain has TRBV29-1 and TRBJ2-3; possible D gene TRBD1, 6 bases. Per germline, CDR1 SQVTM and CDR2 ANQGSEA. Trimming left V 3 bases short and J 0 bases short, with 10 bases between. The CDR3 consists of 14 residues.